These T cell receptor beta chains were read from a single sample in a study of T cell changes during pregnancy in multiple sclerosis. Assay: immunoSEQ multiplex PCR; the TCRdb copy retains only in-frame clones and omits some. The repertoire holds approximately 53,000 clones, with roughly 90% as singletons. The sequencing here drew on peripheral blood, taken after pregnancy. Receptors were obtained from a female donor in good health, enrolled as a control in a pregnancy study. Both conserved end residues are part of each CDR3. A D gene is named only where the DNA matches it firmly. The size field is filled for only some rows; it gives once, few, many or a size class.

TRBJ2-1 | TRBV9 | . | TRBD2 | CASSVVSLAGGLGRANEQFF | TGTGCCAGCAGCGTAGTAAGTCTAGCGGGGGGCCTCGGTCGGGCCAATGAGCAGTTCTTC
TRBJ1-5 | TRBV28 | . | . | CASSLVGPPGGNQPQHF | TGTGCCAGCAGTTTAGTTGGGCCTCCGGGAGGCAATCAGCCCCAGCATTTT
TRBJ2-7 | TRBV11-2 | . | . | CASSPTAGNSYEQYF | TGTGCCAGCAGCCCGACGGCCGGGAATTCCTACGAGCAGTACTTC
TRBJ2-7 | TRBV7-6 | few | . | CASSSSGDRSYEQYF | TGTGCCAGCAGCTCCAGCGGTGATCGCTCCTACGAGCAGTACTTC
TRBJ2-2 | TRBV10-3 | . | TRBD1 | CATKGAGGGGELFF | TGTGCCACCAAGGGTGCAGGGGGCGGCGGGGAGCTGTTTTTT
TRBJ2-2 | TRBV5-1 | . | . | CASSLGSGGLFF | TGCGCCAGCAGCTTGGGGAGTGGAGGGCTGTTTTTT
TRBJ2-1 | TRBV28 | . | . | CASREGGSYNEQFF | TGTGCCAGCAGAGAGGGCGGGTCCTACAATGAGCAGTTCTTC
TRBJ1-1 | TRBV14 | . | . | CASSWAGTEAFF | TGTGCCAGCAGTTGGGCCGGGACAGAAGCTTTCTTT
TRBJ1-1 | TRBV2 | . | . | CASSVGGQTEAFF | TGTGCCAGCAGTGTGGGGGGGCAGACTGAAGCTTTCTTT
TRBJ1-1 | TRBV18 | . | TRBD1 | CASSPKITTDRGNTEAFF | TGTGCCAGCTCACCGAAAATAACAACGGACAGGGGGAACACTGAAGCTTTCTTT
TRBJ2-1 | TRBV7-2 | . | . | CASSLLGPGNEQFF | TGTGCCAGCAGCCTACTGGGCCCAGGAAATGAGCAGTTCTTC
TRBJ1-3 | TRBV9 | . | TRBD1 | CASSPTGRGAGNTIYF | TGTGCCAGCAGCCCAACTGGCAGGGGGGCAGGAAACACCATATATTTT
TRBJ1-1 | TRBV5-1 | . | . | CASSKTVSNTEAFF | TGCGCCAGCAGCAAGACAGTTTCGAACACTGAAGCTTTCTTT
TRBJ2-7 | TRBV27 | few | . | CASSSTYEQYF | TGTGCCAGCAGTTCAACCTACGAGCAGTACTTC
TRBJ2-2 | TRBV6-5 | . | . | CASSYVGSPNTGELFF | TGTGCCAGCAGTTACGTCGGTAGCCCGAACACCGGGGAGCTGTTTTTT
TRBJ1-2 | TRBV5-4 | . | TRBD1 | CASSMDRGYGYTF | TGTGCCAGCAGCATGGACAGGGGCTATGGCTACACCTTC
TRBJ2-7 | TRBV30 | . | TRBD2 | CAWRGVRLAGGRPHEQYF | TGTGCCTGGAGGGGAGTCCGACTAGCGGGAGGGAGGCCCCACGAGCAGTACTTC
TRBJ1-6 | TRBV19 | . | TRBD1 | CASSTELRGQSSSYNSPLHF | TGTGCCAGTAGTACCGAACTAAGGGGACAGAGCAGCTCCTATAATTCACCCCTCCACTTT
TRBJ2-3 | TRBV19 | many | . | CASSPAGEPTDTQYF | TGTGCCAGTAGCCCCGCAGGGGAACCCACAGATACGCAGTATTTT
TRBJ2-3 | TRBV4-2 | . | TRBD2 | CASSQGLAESGTDTQYF | TGTGCCAGCAGCCAAGGACTAGCGGAGTCGGGCACAGATACGCAGTATTTT
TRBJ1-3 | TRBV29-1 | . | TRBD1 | CSVWDSGNTIYF | TGCAGCGTATGGGACAGTGGAAACACCATATATTTT
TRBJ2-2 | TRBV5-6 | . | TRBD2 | CASSLLAAQTGELFF | TGTGCCAGCAGCCTACTAGCGGCCCAGACCGGGGAGCTGTTTTTT
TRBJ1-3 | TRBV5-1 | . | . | CASSSGAGGGNTIYF | TGCGCCAGCAGCTCAGGGGCGGGAGGTGGAAACACCATATATTTT